This T cell receptor beta chain was retrieved from a study of tumor-infiltrating lymphocytes in primary liver carcinoma. The CDR3 consists of 16 residues. V was cut by 0 bases and J by 1 base, with 12 bases left in between. CDR1 SGHNT and CDR2 YYREEE come from the germline V gene (reference sequence). Blood RNA came from unsorted whole blood; germline DNA was also extracted. TCR beta cDNA was prepared out of 450 to 500 ng total RNA by means of a constant-region primer. Nested multiplex PCR, run for three rounds with slightly modified ARM-PCR, yielded TCR beta libraries. Forward primers for TRBV1-TRBV30 and a C-beta reverse primer served the first two PCR rounds, at roughly 10 cycles each. TCRdb fed the multiplex PCR reads into MiXCR, producing one record per CDR3 protein. The top ten clones hold about 6% of a sample with approximately 330,000 distinct CDR3 sequences, about two thirds of them seen once.

Details on this clonotype: The CDR3 does not end in the conserved phenylalanine or tryptophan, so this is likely a read error.

The chain recombines TRBV5-4 with TRBJ2-3; maybe TRBD2 (6 bases). The clonotype originates from a man between 40 and 49 years old with primary liver carcinoma and hepatitis B virus infection. The sequencing sample was made of peripheral blood. The CDR3 sequence is CASSLVHGRGTDTQYS. In DNA form, the CDR3 reads TGTGCCAGCAGCTTGGTTCACGGGAGAGGCACAGATACGCAGTATTCT.